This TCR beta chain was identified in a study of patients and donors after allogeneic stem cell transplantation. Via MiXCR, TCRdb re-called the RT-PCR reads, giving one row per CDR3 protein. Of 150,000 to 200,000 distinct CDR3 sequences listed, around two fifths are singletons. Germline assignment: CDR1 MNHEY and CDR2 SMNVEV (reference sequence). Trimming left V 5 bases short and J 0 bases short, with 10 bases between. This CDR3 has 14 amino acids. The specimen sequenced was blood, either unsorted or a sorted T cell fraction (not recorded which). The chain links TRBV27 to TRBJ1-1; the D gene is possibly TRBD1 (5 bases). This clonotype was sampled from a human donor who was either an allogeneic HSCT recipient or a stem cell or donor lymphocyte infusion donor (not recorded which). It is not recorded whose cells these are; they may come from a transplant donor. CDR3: CASSPRGVNTEAFF. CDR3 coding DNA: TGTGCCAGCAGTCCCCGGGGCGTGAACACTGAAGCTTTCTTT.